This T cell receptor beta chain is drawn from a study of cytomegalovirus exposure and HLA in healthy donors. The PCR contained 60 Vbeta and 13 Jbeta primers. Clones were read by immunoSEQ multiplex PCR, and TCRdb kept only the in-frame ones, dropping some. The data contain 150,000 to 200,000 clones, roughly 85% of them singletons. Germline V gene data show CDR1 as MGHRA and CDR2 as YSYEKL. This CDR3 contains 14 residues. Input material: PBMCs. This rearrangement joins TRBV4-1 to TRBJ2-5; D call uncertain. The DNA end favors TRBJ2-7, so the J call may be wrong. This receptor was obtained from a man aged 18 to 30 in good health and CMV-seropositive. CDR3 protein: CASSQGEVDYEQYF. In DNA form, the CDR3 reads TGCGCCAGCAGCCAAGGTGAGGTGGACTACGAGCAGTACTTC.